This T cell receptor (beta chain) was identified during a study of CDR3 diversity in severe acne. TCRdb independently ran MiXCR on the PCR reads; one entry per CDR3 protein. The sample lists 97,000 or so distinct CDR3 sequences, 45% to 60% seen once, with around 11% in the top ten. V lost 4 bases to trimming and J lost 8 bases, with 5 bases between them. CDR1 is LGHDT, CDR2 YNNKEL, per germline (reference sequence). This CDR3 contains 11 residues. The origin of this receptor is a male donor with acne. The chain employs TRBV3-1 and TRBJ2-2; no clear D. The specimen sequenced was blood. Written as DNA, the CDR3 is TGTGCCAGCAGCCTTCGGGGGGAGCTGTTTTTT. As protein: CASSLRGELFF.